Given below is one TCR beta chain in context. The data were obtained in a study of blood T cell repertoires in COVID-19. The germline CDR1 and CDR2 sequences are SEHNR and FQNEAQ (reference sequence). The CDR3 is 15 residues long. Trimming removed 1 base from V and 4 bases from J, with 13 bases in between. Sequenced by immunoSEQ multiplex PCR; TCRdb stores in-frame clones only, minus some. The sample holds about 41,000 clones, roughly 85% seen once. The clonotype originates from a man between 60 and 75 years old with acute or convalescent COVID-19. The sequenced sample was peripheral blood. The chain has TRBV7-9 and TRBJ1-1; D unresolved. The CDR3 DNA follows: TGTGCCAGCAGCTTAGAAGGAGTAGTGGGCACTGAAGCTTTCTTT. This encodes CASSLEGVVGTEAFF.